The sequence of this TCR beta chain was determined in a study of cytomegalovirus exposure and HLA in healthy donors. Regarding the study as a whole: A later analysis found common viral pathogens apparently linked to several of the most significant clusters.

The PCR employed 60 Vbeta primers together with 13 Jbeta primers. The table came from immunoSEQ multiplex PCR; TCRdb's copy has only in-frame clones and leaves some out. The repertoire holds around 88,000 clones, with roughly 73% as singletons. Details on this clone: As yet, its antigen is unknown.

This sequence originates from a man aged 50 to 60 in good health and CMV-seropositive. The sequenced sample consisted of PBMCs.

The CDR3 DNA sequence: TGTGCCAGCAGGAAGGGGTCCTACAATGAGCAGTTCTTC. Translating it yields CASRKGSYNEQFF. The V gene is TRBV6-5, the J gene TRBJ2-1; maybe TRBD1 (5 bases). This CDR3 has 13 residues. Trimming pared 6 bases from V and 1 base from J, leaving 7 bases between. The V gene's germline CDR1 is MNHEY and CDR2 SVGAGI.